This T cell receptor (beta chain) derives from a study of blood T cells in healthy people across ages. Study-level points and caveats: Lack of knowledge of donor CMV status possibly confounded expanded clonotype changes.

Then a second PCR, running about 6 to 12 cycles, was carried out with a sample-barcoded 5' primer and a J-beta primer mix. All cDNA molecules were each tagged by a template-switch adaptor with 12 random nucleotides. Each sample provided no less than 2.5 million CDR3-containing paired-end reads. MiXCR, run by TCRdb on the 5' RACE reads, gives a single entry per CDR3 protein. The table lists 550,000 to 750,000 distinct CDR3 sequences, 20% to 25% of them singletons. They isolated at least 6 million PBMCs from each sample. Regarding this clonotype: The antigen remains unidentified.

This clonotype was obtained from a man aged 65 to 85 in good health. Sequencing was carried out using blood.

CDR3 bases: TGCGCCAGCAGCTTGGGTCTAGGGGGAGACGAAAAACTGTTTTTT. Translation: CASSLGLGGDEKLFF. The V gene is TRBV5-1, the J gene TRBJ1-4; the D gene is possibly TRBD1 (6 bases). The CDR3 loop spans 15 amino acids. V was shortened by 0 bases and J by 8 bases, with 14 bases between the two germline ends. Germline assignment: CDR1 SGHRS and CDR2 YFSETQ.